This T cell receptor (beta chain) came from a study of radiation and T cells in renal cell carcinoma. Study findings and constraints: From baseline, blood top tumor clonotypes peaked at 2 weeks post-radiation. Without pretreatment biopsies, baseline tumor clonotype presence was undetermined.

Here immunoSEQ multiplex PCR was the method, and the copy in TCRdb shows in-frame clones only, minus some. Altogether 120,000 or so clones are present, more than 70% being singletons, with the ten largest covering 5.8%. CDR1 is MDHEN and CDR2 is SYDVKM in the germline V gene. V lost 6 bases and J lost 6; bases outside the gene matches: 7. The CDR3 runs 14 residues. Remarks on this clone: Its specificity is unknown.

Specified time point: blood 2 weeks post-SBRT. Indicated treatment: 15 Gy SBRT to primary tumor, nephrectomy 4 weeks later. Serial blood draws occurred at baseline and 2 and 4 weeks post-SBRT. The TCR was taken from a woman in her sixties or seventies with renal cell carcinoma. Source: blood, taken from a patient whose treatment included radiotherapy and nephrectomy. The chain joins TRBV28 to TRBJ1-5, with 8 bases fitting TRBD1. As DNA, the CDR3 is TGTGCCAGCAGCCCAGGGGGCGCGGGTCAGCCCCAGCATTTT. It translates to CASSPGGAGQPQHF.